This T cell receptor beta chain was captured in a study of cytomegalovirus exposure and HLA in healthy donors. Across the study: Unique TCR beta sequences numbering 117 million came from approximately 180 million T cells in an earlier analysis. Study findings and constraints: Donors belonging to an Asian-associated ancestry cluster reportedly showed fewer N-insertions in productive TCRs than the roughly 670-donor mean, according to what a later analysis found. Later on, an analysis tied 18,000 or so TCR beta sequences to HLA alleles at 0.05 false discovery rate.

Both 60 Vbeta primers and 13 Jbeta primers went into the PCR. TCRdb keeps only in-frame clones here, not all; method: immunoSEQ multiplex PCR. The sample records around 130,000 clones, roughly 8.3% being singletons. The V gene lost 2 bases and the J gene lost 4 bases, with 9 bases spanning the gap. Germline values: CDR1 MNHEY, CDR2 SVGAGI. This CDR3 comprises 15 residues. Comments on this clone: The antigen is undetermined. This same CDR3 is encoded by further DNA sequences in the sample.

The clonotype comes from a man aged 35-49 years in good health and CMV-seronegative. The genes are TRBV6-5 and TRBJ1-6, with D perhaps matching TRBD1 (5 bases). Sequenced: PBMCs. The CDR3 is CASSYQGSYNSPLHF. CDR3 nucleotide sequence: TGTGCCAGCAGTTACCAGGGCTCATATAATTCACCCCTCCACTTT.